The following is a T cell receptor beta chain sequence with its context. The germline V gene encodes CDR1 DFQATT and CDR2 SNEGSKA (reference sequence). The CDR3 has 15 amino acids. TCRdb fed the RT-PCR reads into MiXCR, producing one record per CDR3 protein. The data show 200,000 to 250,000 distinct CDR3 sequences, around 14% seen once. The sample belongs to a study of patients and donors after allogeneic stem cell transplantation. The sample comprised blood, either unsorted or a sorted T cell fraction (not recorded which). The receptor's source is a human donor who was either an allogeneic HSCT recipient or a stem cell or donor lymphocyte infusion donor (not recorded which). It is not recorded whose cells these are; they may come from a transplant donor. The chain uses TRBV20-1 and TRBJ1-5; D is possibly TRBD1 or TRBD2 (6 bases each). The end of the DNA fits TRBJ2-3 better, so the J call may be wrong. The DNA of the CDR3 is TGCAGTGCTAGAAAGGGTCCCGGGGGCAATCAGCCCCAGTATTTT. Translated: CSARKGPGGNQPQYF.